This T cell receptor (beta chain) was sequenced during a study of T-cell memory formation after mild COVID-19. General study results and limits: Clonal second-wave expansions that peaked on day 37 had unconfirmed SARS-CoV-2 specificity.

Using its own MiXCR run on the 5' RACE reads, TCRdb lists one record per CDR3 protein. The sample consists of approximately 560,000 distinct CDR3 sequences, around 16% of them appearing once. Germline CDR1 and CDR2: KGHDR and SFDVKD. The CDR3 length is 12 residues. V was clipped by 4 bases and J by 12 bases, with 12 bases between them. This clonotype was counted between two and nine times. Antigen: not known. Source material: PBMCs or a T cell subset sorted from them (not recorded which). This sequence was found in an adult woman who had mild COVID-19 (a few samples of this study predate the infection). Cell type and time point are not known. V is TRBV24-1 and J is TRBJ2-1; the D is unclear. CDR3 sequence: CATSDTTRVQFF. CDR3 coding DNA: TGTGCCACCAGTGACACCACCCGGGTGCAGTTCTTC.